Listed below are T cell receptor beta chains from one sample, sequenced in a study of T-cell memory formation after mild COVID-19. TCRdb re-derived calls from the 5' RACE reads in MiXCR, one entry per CDR3 protein. The data contain about 350,000 distinct CDR3 sequences, about an eighth of them seen just once; the ten biggest clones take up approximately 22%. What was sequenced was PBMCs or a T cell subset sorted from them (not recorded which). These TCRs come from a young man who had mild COVID-19 (a few samples of this study predate the infection). Cell type and time point are not known. The CDR3 runs from the conserved cysteine through the conserved F or W. D genes are given only for firm matches. Only some rows state a clone size, as once, few, many or a class for expanded clones.

clone size: -; J gene: TRBJ2-5; V gene: TRBV20-1; D gene: TRBD1; CDR3 protein: CSALGQMETQYF; CDR3 DNA: TGCAGTGCCCTGGGACAGATGGAGACCCAGTACTTC
clone size: -; J gene: TRBJ1-1; V gene: TRBV6-2/TRBV6-3; D gene: -; CDR3 protein: CASSYVEGTEAFF; CDR3 DNA: TGTGCCAGCAGTTACGTGGAGGGCACTGAAGCTTTCTTT
clone size: few; J gene: TRBJ2-7; V gene: TRBV6-5; D gene: -; CDR3 protein: CASSYSGTSREQYF; CDR3 DNA: TGTGCCAGCAGTTACTCCGGGACAAGCAGAGAGCAGTACTTC
clone size: -; J gene: TRBJ2-2; V gene: TRBV20-1; D gene: TRBD2; CDR3 protein: CSASGAGTSESGELFF; CDR3 DNA: TGCAGTGCTAGTGGGGCCGGGACTAGCGAGTCCGGGGAGCTGTTTTTT
clone size: few; J gene: TRBJ1-1; V gene: TRBV6-6; D gene: -; CDR3 protein: CASTQGVTEAFF; CDR3 DNA: TGTGCCAGCACCCAAGGGGTCACTGAAGCTTTCTTT
clone size: many; J gene: TRBJ2-7; V gene: TRBV18; D gene: -; CDR3 protein: CASSPSQHSYEQYF; CDR3 DNA: TGTGCCAGCTCACCGTCCCAGCACTCCTACGAGCAGTACTTC
clone size: -; J gene: TRBJ1-1; V gene: TRBV7-8; D gene: -; CDR3 protein: CASSARTPDRIEAFF; CDR3 DNA: TGTGCCAGCAGCGCCCGGACACCTGACAGGATAGAAGCTTTCTTT
clone size: -; J gene: TRBJ2-7; V gene: TRBV6-2/TRBV6-3; D gene: -; CDR3 protein: CASSSAEAGLEEQYF; CDR3 DNA: TGTGCCAGCAGTTCCGCCGAGGCAGGGCTGGAAGAGCAGTACTTC
clone size: few; J gene: TRBJ1-6; V gene: TRBV19; D gene: -; CDR3 protein: CASSIGGNNSPLHF; CDR3 DNA: TGTGCCAGTAGTATAGGAGGGAATAATTCACCCCTCCACTTT
clone size: -; J gene: TRBJ2-3; V gene: TRBV7-3; D gene: -; CDR3 protein: CASSPSSPTDTQYF; CDR3 DNA: TGTGCCAGCAGCCCCTCGAGCCCCACAGATACGCAGTATTTT
clone size: many; J gene: TRBJ2-1; V gene: TRBV7-7; D gene: TRBD2; CDR3 protein: CASSRLAGEQFF; CDR3 DNA: TGTGCTAGCAGCCGACTAGCCGGTGAGCAGTTCTTC
clone size: few; J gene: TRBJ1-5; V gene: TRBV4-3; D gene: -; CDR3 protein: CASSQDTFEWIVPQHF; CDR3 DNA: TGCGCCAGCAGCCAAGATACCTTTGAATGGATAGTGCCCCAGCATTTT
clone size: -; J gene: TRBJ2-3; V gene: TRBV27; D gene: TRBD2; CDR3 protein: CASSPGLAGRGNTDTQYF; CDR3 DNA: TGTGCCAGCAGTCCGGGACTAGCGGGGCGCGGAAACACAGATACGCAGTATTTT
clone size: -; J gene: TRBJ1-4; V gene: TRBV20-1; D gene: TRBD1; CDR3 protein: CSAPPSGQGATNEKLFF; CDR3 DNA: TGCAGTGCACCGCCTTCGGGACAGGGGGCAACTAATGAAAAACTGTTTTTT
clone size: -; J gene: TRBJ2-7; V gene: TRBV6-2/TRBV6-3; D gene: -; CDR3 protein: CASSYPPPGDEQYF; CDR3 DNA: TGTGCCAGCAGTTACCCCCCCCCGGGGGACGAGCAGTACTTC
clone size: -; J gene: TRBJ1-2; V gene: TRBV4-2; D gene: TRBD1; CDR3 protein: CASSPGQGANYGYTF; CDR3 DNA: TGTGCCAGCAGCCCAGGACAGGGGGCAAATTATGGCTACACCTTC
clone size: many; J gene: TRBJ2-3; V gene: TRBV7-9; D gene: -; CDR3 protein: CASRNPLTSPRSDTQYF; CDR3 DNA: TGTGCCAGCAGGAATCCTCTGACATCCCCCCGATCAGATACGCAGTATTTT
clone size: many; J gene: TRBJ2-3; V gene: TRBV7-9; D gene: TRBD1; CDR3 protein: CASSGTGSTDTQYF; CDR3 DNA: TGTGCCAGCAGCGGGACAGGGTCCACAGATACGCAGTATTTT
clone size: few; J gene: TRBJ2-2; V gene: TRBV30; D gene: -; CDR3 protein: CAWTRGAGELFF; CDR3 DNA: TGTGCCTGGACGAGGGGCGCCGGGGAGCTGTTTTTT
clone size: -; J gene: TRBJ2-5; V gene: TRBV3-1; D gene: TRBD1; CDR3 protein: CASSLNPTTGKETQYF; CDR3 DNA: TGTGCCAGCAGCCTCAACCCCACGACAGGGAAGGAGACCCAGTACTTC
clone size: few; J gene: TRBJ2-1; V gene: TRBV20-1; D gene: TRBD1; CDR3 protein: CSASIQGGLNEQFF; CDR3 DNA: TGCAGTGCTAGTATTCAAGGGGGCCTAAATGAGCAGTTCTTC
clone size: -; J gene: TRBJ1-2; V gene: TRBV4-2; D gene: -; CDR3 protein: CASSPTLEAYGYTF; CDR3 DNA: TGTGCCAGCAGTCCGACCTTGGAGGCCTATGGCTACACCTTC
clone size: -; J gene: TRBJ2-1; V gene: TRBV19; D gene: -; CDR3 protein: CASSPPGLDEQFF; CDR3 DNA: TGTGCCAGTAGTCCTCCGGGACTTGATGAGCAGTTCTTC
clone size: -; J gene: TRBJ1-1; V gene: TRBV6-5; D gene: -; CDR3 protein: CASSRTDRTEAFF; CDR3 DNA: TGTGCCAGCAGCCGAACAGATAGAACTGAAGCTTTCTTT
clone size: many; J gene: TRBJ2-7; V gene: TRBV25-1; D gene: -; CDR3 protein: CASSDGINKGYEQYF; CDR3 DNA: TGTGCCAGCAGTGATGGAATAAACAAAGGCTACGAGCAGTACTTC
clone size: few; J gene: TRBJ1-1; V gene: TRBV5-1; D gene: -; CDR3 protein: CASSLVGVGPLTEAFF; CDR3 DNA: TGCGCCAGCAGCTTGGTTGGGGTGGGCCCCCTGACTGAAGCTTTCTTT
clone size: -; J gene: TRBJ2-7; V gene: TRBV2; D gene: TRBD2; CDR3 protein: CANTSRRGYEQYF; CDR3 DNA: TGTGCCAATACCTCTCGGCGGGGGTACGAGCAGTACTTC
clone size: -; J gene: TRBJ1-6; V gene: TRBV7-8; D gene: -; CDR3 protein: CASSFGQGTYNSPLHF; CDR3 DNA: TGTGCCAGCAGCTTCGGCCAGGGAACGTATAATTCACCCCTCCACTTT
clone size: many; J gene: TRBJ2-1; V gene: TRBV7-2; D gene: TRBD2; CDR3 protein: CASSWSGGVYNEQFF; CDR3 DNA: TGTGCCAGCAGCTGGAGCGGGGGTGTCTACAATGAGCAGTTCTTC
clone size: few; J gene: TRBJ1-5; V gene: TRBV4-1; D gene: -; CDR3 protein: CASSQDKTGNQPQHF; CDR3 DNA: TGCGCCAGCAGCCAAGATAAAACGGGAAATCAGCCCCAGCATTTT
clone size: few; J gene: TRBJ2-7; V gene: TRBV30; D gene: -; CDR3 protein: CAWSVWGTIFEQYF; CDR3 DNA: TGTGCCTGGAGTGTATGGGGTACGATCTTCGAGCAGTACTTC